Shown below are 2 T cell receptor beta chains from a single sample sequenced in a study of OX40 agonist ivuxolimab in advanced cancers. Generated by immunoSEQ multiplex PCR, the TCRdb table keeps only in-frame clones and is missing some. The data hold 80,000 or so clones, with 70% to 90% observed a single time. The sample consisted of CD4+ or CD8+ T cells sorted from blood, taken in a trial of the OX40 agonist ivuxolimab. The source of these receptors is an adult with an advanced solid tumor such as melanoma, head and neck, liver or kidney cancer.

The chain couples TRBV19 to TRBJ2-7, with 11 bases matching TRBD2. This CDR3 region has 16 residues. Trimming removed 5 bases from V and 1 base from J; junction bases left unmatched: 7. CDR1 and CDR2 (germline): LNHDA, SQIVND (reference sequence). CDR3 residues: CASSLRLAGLSYEQYF. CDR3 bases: TGTGCCAGTAGTCTCAGACTAGCGGGACTTTCCTACGAGCAGTACTTC.

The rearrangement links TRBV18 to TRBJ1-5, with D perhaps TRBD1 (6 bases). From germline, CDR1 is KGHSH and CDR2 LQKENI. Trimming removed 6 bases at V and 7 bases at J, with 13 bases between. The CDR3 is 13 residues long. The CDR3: CASSETQGQPQHF. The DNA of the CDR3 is TGTGCCAGCTCCGAAACCCAGGGGCAGCCCCAGCATTTT.